This T cell receptor beta chain was identified during a study of cytomegalovirus exposure and HLA in healthy donors. Study in general: Both the approximately 120 validation repertoires and the approximately 640 first-cohort repertoires used the same platform, as reported by a later analysis. Study outcomes and limitations: Some public TCRs appeared in many individuals, while most sequences were rare. Cytomegalovirus-associated status was assigned to about 180 TCR beta chains.

With respect to this clone: Its specificity is unknown.

The assay was immunoSEQ multiplex PCR, and TCRdb's table has in-frame clones only and misses some. Among about 56,000 clones listed, about 88% were seen once. The CDR3 sequence is 14 residues long. The germline gives CDR1 LNHDA, CDR2 SQIVND (reference sequence). V lost 9 bases and J lost 2; bases outside the gene matches: 8. J is TRBJ2-7 and V is TRBV19; 9 bases match TRBD2. The sequencing input was PBMCs. This TCR came from a woman in her late teens or twenties in good health and CMV-seronegative. The CDR3 DNA reads TGTGCCAGCGGTAGCGGGAGTGGGCCCTACGAGCAGTACTTC. Protein sequence: CASGSGSGPYEQYF.